The entry that follows covers one T cell receptor (beta chain) sequence. Its target is not known. Indicated treatment: roughly 10-day PBMC culture with coronavirus spike peptide pools or control peptides (ViraFEST assay). The record originates from a study of vaccination and CD4 T cells after COVID-19. Germline V gene lookup returns CDR1 SGHNT and CDR2 YYREEE (reference sequence). The J segment lost 6 bases and the V segment lost 4 bases, leaving 13 bases of the junction unmatched. The CDR3 extends over 16 amino acids. The Oncomine TCR Beta short-read assay sequenced DNA from cultured CD4+ T cells. TCRdb re-called the PCR reads with MiXCR, one entry per CDR3 protein. The data show about 15,000 distinct CDR3 sequences, around 56% seen once.

This clonotype originated in a human donor who had recovered from COVID-19. Sequenced sample: CD4+ T cells from blood, cultured in vitro. This chain connects TRBV5-4 to TRBJ1-2, with 9 bases lining up with TRBD1. CDR3 coding DNA: TGTGCCAGCAGCGATAACCGGGACAGGGTGGACCATGGCTACACCTTC. This gives the protein CASSDNRDRVDHGYTF.